The entry below gives a single T cell receptor (beta chain) sequence along with its context. In the study's own analysis: Reference gene primer amplification yielded estimated nucleated cell counts. Here immunoSEQ multiplex PCR was the method, and the copy in TCRdb shows in-frame clones only, minus some. V, J and clone size derive from that table, while D and trimming were established from the DNA sequence. The sample consists of 90,000 or so clones, 75% to 90% of them appearing once. There are 13 residues in the CDR3. V gave up 0 bases and J gave up 5 bases, with 10 bases separating them. Germline-derived CDR1 and CDR2 are GTSNPN and SVGIG (reference sequence). The sample originates from a study of blood T cell repertoires in COVID-19. Across the study: PBMCs, B-cell-depleted T cells, or T cells were the source of the cDNA or gDNA that made up the material.

The TCR originated in a woman of 80 years or more with active COVID-19. The chain is built from TRBV30 and TRBJ1-1; no definite D call. Source material: peripheral blood. Here the CDR3 reads CAWSVSEWTEAFF. The CDR3, as DNA: TGTGCCTGGAGTGTATCTGAGTGGACTGAAGCTTTCTTT.